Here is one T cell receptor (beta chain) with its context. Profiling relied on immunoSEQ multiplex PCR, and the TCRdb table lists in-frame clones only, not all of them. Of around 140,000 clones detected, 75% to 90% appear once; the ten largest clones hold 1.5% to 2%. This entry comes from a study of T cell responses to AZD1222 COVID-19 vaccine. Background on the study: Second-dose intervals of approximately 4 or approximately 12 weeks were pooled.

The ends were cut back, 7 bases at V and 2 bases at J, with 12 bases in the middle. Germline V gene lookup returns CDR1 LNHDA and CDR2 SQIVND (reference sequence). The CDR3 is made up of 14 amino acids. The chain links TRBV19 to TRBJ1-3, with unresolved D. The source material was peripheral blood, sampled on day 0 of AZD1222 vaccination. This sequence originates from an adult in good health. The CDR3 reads CASTSGATGNTIYF. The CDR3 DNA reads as TGTGCCAGTACTTCAGGAGCGACTGGAAACACCATATATTTT.